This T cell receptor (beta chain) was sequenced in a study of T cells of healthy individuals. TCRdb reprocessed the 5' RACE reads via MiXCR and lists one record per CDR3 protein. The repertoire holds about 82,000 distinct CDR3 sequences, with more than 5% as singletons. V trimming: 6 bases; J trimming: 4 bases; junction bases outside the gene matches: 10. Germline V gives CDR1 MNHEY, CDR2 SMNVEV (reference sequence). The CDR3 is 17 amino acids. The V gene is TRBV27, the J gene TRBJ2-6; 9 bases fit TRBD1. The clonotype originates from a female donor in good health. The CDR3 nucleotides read TGTGCCAGCAGGATAGACAGGGGGGATTCCGGGGCCAACGTCCTGACTTTC. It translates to CASRIDRGDSGANVLTF.